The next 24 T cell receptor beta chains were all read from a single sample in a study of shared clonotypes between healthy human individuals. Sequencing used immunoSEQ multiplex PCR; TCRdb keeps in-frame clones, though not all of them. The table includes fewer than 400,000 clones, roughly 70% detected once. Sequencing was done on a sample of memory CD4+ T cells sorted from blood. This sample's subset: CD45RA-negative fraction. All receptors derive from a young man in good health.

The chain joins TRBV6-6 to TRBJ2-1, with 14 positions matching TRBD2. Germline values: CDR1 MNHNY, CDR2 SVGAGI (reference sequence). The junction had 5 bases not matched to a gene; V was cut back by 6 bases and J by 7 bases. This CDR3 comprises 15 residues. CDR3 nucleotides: TGTGCCAGCAGAGGGACTAGCGGGAGTTGGAATGAGCAGTTCTTC. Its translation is CASRGTSGSWNEQFF.

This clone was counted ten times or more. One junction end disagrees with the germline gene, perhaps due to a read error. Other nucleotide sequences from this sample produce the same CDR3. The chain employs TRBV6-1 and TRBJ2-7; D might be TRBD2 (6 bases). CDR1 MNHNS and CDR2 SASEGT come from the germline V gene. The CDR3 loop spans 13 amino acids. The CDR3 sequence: CASSESGGLARLF. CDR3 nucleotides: TGTGCCAGCAGCGAATCCGGGGGTTTAGCACGCCTCTTC.

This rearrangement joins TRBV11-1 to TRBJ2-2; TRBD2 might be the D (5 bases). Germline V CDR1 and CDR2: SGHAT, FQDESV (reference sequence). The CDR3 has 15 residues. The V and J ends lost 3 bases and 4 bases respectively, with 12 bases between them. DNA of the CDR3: TGTGCCAGCAGCTTGCGGGCGCCCGGCACCGGGGAGCTGTTTTTT. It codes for CASSLRAPGTGELFF.

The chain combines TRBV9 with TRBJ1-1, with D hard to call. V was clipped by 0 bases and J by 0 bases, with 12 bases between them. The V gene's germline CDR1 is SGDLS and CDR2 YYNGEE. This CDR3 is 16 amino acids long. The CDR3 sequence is CASSVEPRALNTEAFF. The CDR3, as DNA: TGTGCCAGCAGCGTAGAGCCAAGGGCGCTGAACACTGAAGCTTTCTTT.

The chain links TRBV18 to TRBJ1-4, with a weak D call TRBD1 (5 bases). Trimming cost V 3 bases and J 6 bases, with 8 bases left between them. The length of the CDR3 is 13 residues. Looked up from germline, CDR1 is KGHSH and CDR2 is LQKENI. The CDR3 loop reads CASSPDSHEKLFF. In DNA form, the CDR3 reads TGTGCCAGCTCACCCGACAGTCATGAAAAACTGTTTTTT.

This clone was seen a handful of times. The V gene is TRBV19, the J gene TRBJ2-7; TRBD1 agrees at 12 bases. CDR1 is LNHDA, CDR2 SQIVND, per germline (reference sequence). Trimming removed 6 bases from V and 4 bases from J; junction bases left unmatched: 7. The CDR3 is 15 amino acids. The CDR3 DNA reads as TGTGCCAGTAGACCCTGGGGACAGGGGGCTTACGAGCAGTACTTC. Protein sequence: CASRPWGQGAYEQYF.

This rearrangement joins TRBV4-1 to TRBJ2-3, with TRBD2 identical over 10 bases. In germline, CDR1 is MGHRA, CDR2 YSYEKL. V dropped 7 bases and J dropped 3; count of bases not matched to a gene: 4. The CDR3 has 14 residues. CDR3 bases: TGCGCCAGCACACTAGCGGGGTTTACAGATACGCAGTATTTT. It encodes CASTLAGFTDTQYF.

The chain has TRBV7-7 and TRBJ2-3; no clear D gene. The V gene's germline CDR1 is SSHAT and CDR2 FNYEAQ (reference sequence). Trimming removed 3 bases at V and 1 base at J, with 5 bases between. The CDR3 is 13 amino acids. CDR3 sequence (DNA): TGTGCCAGCAGCTTGCAGCGCACAGATACGCAGTATTTT. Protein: CASSLQRTDTQYF.

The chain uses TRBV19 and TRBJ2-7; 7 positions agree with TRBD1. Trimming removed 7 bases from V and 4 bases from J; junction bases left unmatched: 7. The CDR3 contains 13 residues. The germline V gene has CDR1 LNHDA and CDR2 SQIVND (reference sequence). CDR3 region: CASNRGGSYEQYF. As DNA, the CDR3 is TGTGCCAGTAACCGAGGGGGCTCATACGAGCAGTACTTC.

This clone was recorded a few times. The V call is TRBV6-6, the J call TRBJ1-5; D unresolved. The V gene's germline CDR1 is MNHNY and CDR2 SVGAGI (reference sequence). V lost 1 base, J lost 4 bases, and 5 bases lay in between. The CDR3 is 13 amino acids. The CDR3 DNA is TGTGCCAGCAGTTACTTCGCGAATCAGCCCCAGCATTTT. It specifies CASSYFANQPQHF.

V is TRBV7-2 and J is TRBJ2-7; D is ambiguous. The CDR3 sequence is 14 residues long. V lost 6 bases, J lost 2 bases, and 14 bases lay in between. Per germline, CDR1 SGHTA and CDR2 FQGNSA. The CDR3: CASRERQQAYEQYF. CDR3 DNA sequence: TGTGCCAGCAGAGAGAGACAACAAGCCTACGAGCAGTACTTC. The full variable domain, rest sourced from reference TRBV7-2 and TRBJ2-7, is GAGVSQSPSNKVTEKGKDVELRCDPISGHTALYWYRQSLGQGLEFLIYFQGNSAPDKSGLPSDRFSAERTGGSVSTLTIQRTQQEDSAVYLCASRERQQAYEQYFGPGTRLTVT.

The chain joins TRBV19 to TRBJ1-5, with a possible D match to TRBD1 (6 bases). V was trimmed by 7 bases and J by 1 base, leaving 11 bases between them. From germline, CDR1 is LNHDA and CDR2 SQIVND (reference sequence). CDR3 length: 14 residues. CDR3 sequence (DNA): TGTGCCAGTAACGGGGGGCCGAGCAATCAGCCCCAGCATTTT. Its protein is CASNGGPSNQPQHF.

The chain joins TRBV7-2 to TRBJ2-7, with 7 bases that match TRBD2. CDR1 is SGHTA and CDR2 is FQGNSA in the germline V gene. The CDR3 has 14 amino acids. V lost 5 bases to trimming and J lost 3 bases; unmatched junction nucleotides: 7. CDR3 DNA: TGTGCCAGCAGCCCTCAAGCGGGACTCTACGAGCAGTACTTC. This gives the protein CASSPQAGLYEQYF.

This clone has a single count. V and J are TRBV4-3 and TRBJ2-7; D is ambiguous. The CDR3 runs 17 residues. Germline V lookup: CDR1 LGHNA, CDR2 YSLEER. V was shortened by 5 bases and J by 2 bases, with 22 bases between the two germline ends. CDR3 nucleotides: TGCGCCAGCAGCTTCAACCTAGGCGGTGCGAGTGCCTACGAGCAGTACTTC. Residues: CASSFNLGGASAYEQYF.

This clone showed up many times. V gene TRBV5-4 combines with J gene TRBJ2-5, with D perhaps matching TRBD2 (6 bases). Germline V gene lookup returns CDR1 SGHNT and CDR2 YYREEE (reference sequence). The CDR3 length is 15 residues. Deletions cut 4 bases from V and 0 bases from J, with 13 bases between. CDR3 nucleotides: TGTGCCAGCAGCGGAGGACTAACCAACCAAGAGACCCAGTACTTC. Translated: CASSGGLTNQETQYF.

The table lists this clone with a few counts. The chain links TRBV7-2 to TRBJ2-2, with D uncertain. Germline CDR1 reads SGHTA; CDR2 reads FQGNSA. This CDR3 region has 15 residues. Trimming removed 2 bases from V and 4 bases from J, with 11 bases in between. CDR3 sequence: CASSLNGSPTGELFF. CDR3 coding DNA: TGTGCCAGCAGCTTAAACGGCAGCCCCACCGGGGAGCTGTTTTTT.

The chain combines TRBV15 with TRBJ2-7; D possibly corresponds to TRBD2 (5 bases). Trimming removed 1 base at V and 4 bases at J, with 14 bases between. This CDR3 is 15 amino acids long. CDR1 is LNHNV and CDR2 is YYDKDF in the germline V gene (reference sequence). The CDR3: CATSRVPETGYEQYF. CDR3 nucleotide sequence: TGTGCCACCAGCAGAGTTCCGGAGACGGGATACGAGCAGTACTTC.

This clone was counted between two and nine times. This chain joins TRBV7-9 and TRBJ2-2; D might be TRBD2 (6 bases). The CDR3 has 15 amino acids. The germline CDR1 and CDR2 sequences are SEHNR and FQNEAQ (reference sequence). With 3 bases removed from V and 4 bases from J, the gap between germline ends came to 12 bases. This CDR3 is CASSFGSLGTGELFF. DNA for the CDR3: TGTGCCAGCAGCTTCGGGAGTCTAGGCACCGGGGAGCTGTTTTTT.

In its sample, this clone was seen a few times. CDR3 coding DNA: TGTGCCAGCAGCTCCAGGCGGGTACTCCAGCTAGCGGCCCAAGAGACCCAGTACTTC. Its translation is CASSSRRVLQLAAQETQYF. The chain uses TRBV5-4 and TRBJ2-5; 7 bases fit TRBD2. The CDR3 extends over 19 amino acids. The germline gives CDR1 SGHNT, CDR2 YYREEE (reference sequence). V was clipped by 3 bases and J by 1 base; unmatched bases: 18.

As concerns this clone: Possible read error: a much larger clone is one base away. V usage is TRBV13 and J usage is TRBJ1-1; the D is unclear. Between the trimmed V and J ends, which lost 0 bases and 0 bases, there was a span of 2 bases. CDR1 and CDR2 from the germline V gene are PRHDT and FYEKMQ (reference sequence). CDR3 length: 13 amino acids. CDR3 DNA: TGTGCCAGCAGCTTAGGGATGAACACTGAAGCTTTCTTT. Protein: CASSLGMNTEAFF.

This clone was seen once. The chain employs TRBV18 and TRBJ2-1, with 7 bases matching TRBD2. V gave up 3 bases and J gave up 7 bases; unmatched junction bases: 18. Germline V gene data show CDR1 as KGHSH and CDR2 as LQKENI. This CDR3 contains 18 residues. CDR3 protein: CASSPLRLRSGTLNEQFF. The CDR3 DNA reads TGTGCCAGCTCACCCCTCCGCTTACGAAGCGGGACCCTGAATGAGCAGTTCTTC.

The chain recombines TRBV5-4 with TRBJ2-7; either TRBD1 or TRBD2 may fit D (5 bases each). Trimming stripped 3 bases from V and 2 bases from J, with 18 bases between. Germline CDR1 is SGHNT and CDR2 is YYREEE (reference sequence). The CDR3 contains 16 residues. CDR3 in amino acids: CASSSGSGALAYEQYF. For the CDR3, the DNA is TGTGCCAGCAGCTCGGGATCCGGGGCTCTAGCCTACGAGCAGTACTTC.

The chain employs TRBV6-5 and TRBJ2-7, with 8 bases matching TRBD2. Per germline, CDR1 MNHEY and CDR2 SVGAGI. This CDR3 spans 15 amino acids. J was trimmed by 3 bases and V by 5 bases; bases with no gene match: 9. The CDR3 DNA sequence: TGTGCCAGCAGTCCCGGTAGCGGGAATAGCTACGAGCAGTACTTC. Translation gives CASSPGSGNSYEQYF.

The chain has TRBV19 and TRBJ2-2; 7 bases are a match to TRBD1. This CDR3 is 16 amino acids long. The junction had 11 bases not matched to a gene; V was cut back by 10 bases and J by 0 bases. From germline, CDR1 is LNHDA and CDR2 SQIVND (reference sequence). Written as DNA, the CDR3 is TGTGCCACTCTGTCTCCGGGACAGTCGAACACCGGGGAGCTGTTTTTT. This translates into CATLSPGQSNTGELFF. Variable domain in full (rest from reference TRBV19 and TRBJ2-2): DGGITQSPKYLFRKEGQNVTLSCEQNLNHDAMYWYRQDPGQGLRLIYYSQIVNDFQKGDIAEGYSVSREKKESFPLTVTSAQKNPTAFYLCATLSPGQSNTGELFFGEGSRLTVL.